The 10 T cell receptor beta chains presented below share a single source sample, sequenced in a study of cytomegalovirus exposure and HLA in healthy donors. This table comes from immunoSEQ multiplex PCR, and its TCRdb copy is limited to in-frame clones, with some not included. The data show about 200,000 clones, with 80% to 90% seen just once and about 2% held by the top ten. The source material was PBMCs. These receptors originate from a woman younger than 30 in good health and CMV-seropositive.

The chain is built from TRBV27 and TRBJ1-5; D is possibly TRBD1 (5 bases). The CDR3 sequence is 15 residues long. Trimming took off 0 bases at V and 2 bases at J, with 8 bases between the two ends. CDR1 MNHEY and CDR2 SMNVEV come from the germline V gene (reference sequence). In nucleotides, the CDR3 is TGTGCCAGCAGTTTATCTGTGACAGGCAATCAGCCCCAGCATTTT. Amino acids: CASSLSVTGNQPQHF.

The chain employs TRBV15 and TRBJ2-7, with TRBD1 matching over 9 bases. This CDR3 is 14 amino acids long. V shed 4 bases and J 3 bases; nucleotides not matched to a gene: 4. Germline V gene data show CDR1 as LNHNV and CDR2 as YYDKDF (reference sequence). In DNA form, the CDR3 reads TGTGCCACCAGCATCGGACAGGGGATCTACGAGCAGTACTTC. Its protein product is CATSIGQGIYEQYF. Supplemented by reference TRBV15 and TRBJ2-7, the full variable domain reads DAMVIQNPRYQVTQFGKPVTLSCSQTLNHNVMYWYQQKSSQAPKLLFHYYDKDFNNEADTPDNFQSRRPNTSFCFLDIRSPGLGDTAMYLCATSIGQGIYEQYFGPGTRLTVT.

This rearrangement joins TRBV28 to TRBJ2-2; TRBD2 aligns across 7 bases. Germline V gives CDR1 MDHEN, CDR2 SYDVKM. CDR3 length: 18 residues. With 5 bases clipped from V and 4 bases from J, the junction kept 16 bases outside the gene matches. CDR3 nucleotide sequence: TGTGCCAGCAGTCCACGAAAGAGCGGGAAGGAGGTCACCGGGGAGCTGTTTTTT. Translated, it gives CASSPRKSGKEVTGELFF.

CDR3 DNA sequence: TGTGCCAGCAGCTCAACAGTACAAGAGACCCAGTACTTC. As protein: CASSSTVQETQYF. This chain joins TRBV5-6 and TRBJ2-5; no clear D. The CDR3 totals 13 residues. Trimming took off 3 bases at V and 2 bases at J, with 8 bases between the two ends. In germline, CDR1 is SGHDT, CDR2 YYEEEE.

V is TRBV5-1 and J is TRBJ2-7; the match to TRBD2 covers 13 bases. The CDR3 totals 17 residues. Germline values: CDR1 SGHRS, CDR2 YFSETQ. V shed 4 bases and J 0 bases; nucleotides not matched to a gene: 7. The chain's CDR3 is CASSRGTSGTSSYEQYF. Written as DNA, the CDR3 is TGCGCCAGCAGCCGCGGGACTAGCGGGACAAGCTCCTACGAGCAGTACTTC. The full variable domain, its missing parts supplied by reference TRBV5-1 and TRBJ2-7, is KAGVTQTPRYLIKTRGQQVTLSCSPISGHRSVSWYQQTPGQGLQFLFEYFSETQRNKGNFPGRFSGRQFSNSRSEMNVSTLELGDSALYLCASSRGTSGTSSYEQYFGPGTRLTVT.

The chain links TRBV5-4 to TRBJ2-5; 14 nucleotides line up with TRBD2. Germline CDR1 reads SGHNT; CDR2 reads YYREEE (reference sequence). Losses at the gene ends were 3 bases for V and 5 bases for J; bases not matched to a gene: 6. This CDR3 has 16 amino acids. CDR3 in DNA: TGTGCCAGCAGCTCCGGGACTAGCGGGAGTAGGGAGACCCAGTACTTC. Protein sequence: CASSSGTSGSRETQYF.

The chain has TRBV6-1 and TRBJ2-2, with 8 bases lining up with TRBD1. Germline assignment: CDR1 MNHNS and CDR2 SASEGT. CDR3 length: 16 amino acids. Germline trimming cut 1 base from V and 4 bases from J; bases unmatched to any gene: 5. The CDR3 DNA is TGTGCCAGCAGTGAAGTGTCAGGGGGCCCCACCGGGGAGCTGTTTTTT. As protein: CASSEVSGGPTGELFF.

This CDR3 reads CASSLGTANEQFF. As DNA, the CDR3 is TGTGCCAGCAGCCTCGGGACAGCCAATGAGCAGTTCTTC. The J gene is TRBJ2-1, the V gene TRBV4-2; 7 bases align to TRBD1. The CDR3 contains 13 residues. V dropped 4 bases and J dropped 6; count of bases not matched to a gene: 3. Germline-derived CDR1 and CDR2 are LGHNA and YNFKEQ.

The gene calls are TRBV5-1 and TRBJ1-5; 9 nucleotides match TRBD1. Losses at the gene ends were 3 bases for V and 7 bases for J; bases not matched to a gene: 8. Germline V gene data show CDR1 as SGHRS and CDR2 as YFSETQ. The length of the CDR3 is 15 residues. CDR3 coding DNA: TGCGCCAGCAGCTGGGGGGACAGGGTGGAACAGCCCCAGCATTTT. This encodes CASSWGDRVEQPQHF.

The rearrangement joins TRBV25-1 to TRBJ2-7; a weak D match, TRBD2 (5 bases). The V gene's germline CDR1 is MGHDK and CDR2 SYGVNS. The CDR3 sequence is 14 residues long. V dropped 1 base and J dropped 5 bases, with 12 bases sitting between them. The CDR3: CASSELRVSHEQYF. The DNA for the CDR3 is TGTGCCAGCAGTGAATTGCGGGTGTCCCACGAGCAGTACTTC.